Listed here is a single T cell receptor beta chain. These data come from a study of blood T cell repertoires in COVID-19. The data were produced by immunoSEQ multiplex PCR, yet TCRdb's version contains in-frame clones alone and is incomplete. The sample shows over 200,000 clones, around 89% of them seen only once. The receptor was isolated from a man aged 25-45 years with COVID-19, enrolled during active disease. The sample taken for sequencing was peripheral blood.

The CDR3 DNA follows: TGTGCCAGTAAGGACATGGCCACCAGAACTGAAGCTTTCTTT. Protein product: CASKDMATRTEAFF. V usage is TRBV19 and J usage is TRBJ1-1; maybe TRBD1 (5 bases). The V and J ends lost 7 bases and 5 bases respectively, with 17 bases between them. The CDR3 covers 14 residues. Germline V gives CDR1 LNHDA, CDR2 SQIVND (reference sequence).